The rows below give T cell receptor beta chains drawn from one sample of a study of T cells in localized non-small cell lung cancer. Produced via immunoSEQ multiplex PCR; TCRdb's table is partial and in-frame only. The data hold 15,000 to 25,000 clones, with around nine tenths observed a single time. This specimen was peripheral blood, taken before any cancer treatment. All receptors come from a male donor at least 60 years old with stage I squamous cell lung carcinoma. Both conserved end residues are part of each CDR3. D genes are given only for firm matches. Rows give clone size only sometimes, using once, few, many, or a class for an expanded clone.

.	TRBV18	.	TRBJ2-7	TGTGCCAGCTCACCTCGTACCTACGAGCAGTACTTC	CASSPRTYEQYF
.	TRBV7-6	.	TRBJ2-1	TGTGCCAGCAGCTTAGTAGGTGGCGAGAGGGAGCAGTTCTTC	CASSLVGGEREQFF
.	TRBV5-1	.	TRBJ2-3	TGCGCCAGCAGCTTGACTCCAACGGCGGATACGCAGTATTTT	CASSLTPTADTQYF
TRBD1	TRBV6-5	.	TRBJ2-1	TGTGCCAGCAGTCGACCGGGACAGGGTTACAATGAGCAGTTCTTC	CASSRPGQGYNEQFF
TRBD2	TRBV7-2	.	TRBJ2-7	TGTGCCAGCAGCCTAGCGGGAGGGCCCGGGTCCTACGAGCAGTACTTC	CASSLAGGPGSYEQYF
.	TRBV28	.	TRBJ1-2	TGTGCCAGCAGGTTAGAAGGGTTCGGGTATGGCTACACCTTC	CASRLEGFGYGYTF
.	TRBV6-5	.	TRBJ1-1	TGTGCCAGCAGTTACCACACAGCGAACACTGAAGCTTTCTTT	CASSYHTANTEAFF
TRBD1	TRBV6-5	few	TRBJ2-3	TGTGCCAGCAGTTGGGGACAGGGCACAGATACGCAGTATTTT	CASSWGQGTDTQYF
.	TRBV6-4	.	TRBJ1-5	TGTGCCAGCAGTGATTGGGAGAGCGGAACCCAGCATTTT	CASSDWESGTQHF
.	TRBV28	.	TRBJ2-1	TGTGCCAGCAGTTCCTCGGGCCCTCAGGATGAGCAGTTCTTC	CASSSSGPQDEQFF
.	TRBV19	few	TRBJ2-1	TGTGCCAGTAGTAGAGGGGGGATTGACATTGAGCAGTTCTTC	CASSRGGIDIEQFF
TRBD2	TRBV5-3	.	TRBJ2-1	TGTGCCAGAAGCTTGGATCGGACTAGCAACAATGAGCAGTTCTTC	CARSLDRTSNNEQFF
TRBD2	TRBV14	.	TRBJ2-3	TGTGCCAGCAGCCGGCCGGGACTAAGCACAGATACGCAGTATTTT	CASSRPGLSTDTQYF
.	TRBV18	.	TRBJ1-1	TGTGCCAGCTCACCGTCATCGGGGGAAGCTTTCTTT	CASSPSSGEAFF
TRBD1	TRBV7-8	.	TRBJ1-1	TGTGCCAGCAGCGCGTCGACAGGGGCCGGCACTGAAGCTTTCTTT	CASSASTGAGTEAFF
.	TRBV7-6	once	TRBJ2-7	TGTGCCAGCAGCGCGGGACCAAACTACGAGCAGTACTTC	CASSAGPNYEQYF
.	TRBV28	.	TRBJ2-1	TGTGCCAGCAGTTCCAGAGGACTTGAGCAGTTCTTC	CASSSRGLEQFF
.	TRBV5-1	.	TRBJ2-3	TGCGCCAGCTCGGCCGGTCCTACGGATACGCAGTATTTT	CASSAGPTDTQYF
TRBD2	TRBV10-3	.	TRBJ2-5	TGTGCCATCAGTGAAAGTACTAGCGGGCAAGAGACCCAGTACTTC	CAISESTSGQETQYF
TRBD2	TRBV11-1	.	TRBJ2-7	TGTGCCAGCAGTTCCCGACTAGCGGGGTACTACGAGCAGTACTTC	CASSSRLAGYYEQYF
.	TRBV18	.	TRBJ1-1	TGTGCCAGCTCACCAACAGGAAACACTGAAGCTTTCTTT	CASSPTGNTEAFF
.	TRBV4-3	.	TRBJ1-1	TGCGCCAGCAGCCAAGACAGTATGAACACTGAAGCTTTCTTT	CASSQDSMNTEAFF
.	TRBV9	.	TRBJ2-3	TGTGCCAGCAGCGTAAGCGGGACAGATACGCAGTATTTT	CASSVSGTDTQYF
.	TRBV7-8	.	TRBJ1-3	TGTGCCAGCAGCCCGACGGGGGGGGCCCCTGGAAACACCATATATTTT	CASSPTGGAPGNTIYF
.	TRBV5-1	.	TRBJ2-7	TGCGCCAGTTCCGAGTTCGGGGAAGAGCAGTACTTC	CASSEFGEEQYF
.	TRBV5-1	.	TRBJ2-5	TGCGCCAGCAGCTTCGCGGGAGAGACCCAGTACTTC	CASSFAGETQYF
TRBD2	TRBV15	.	TRBJ2-1	TGTGCCACCAGCAGAGATAAACGACTAGCGGGAGTTGGGGAGCAGTTCTTC	CATSRDKRLAGVGEQFF
.	TRBV29-1	.	TRBJ2-1	TGCAGCGTACGGCGGGGCTCCTACAATGAGCAGTTCTTC	CSVRRGSYNEQFF
.	TRBV5-8	.	TRBJ2-3	TGTGCCAGCAGCTTACTAGTTAGGTTCACAGATACGCAGTATTTT	CASSLLVRFTDTQYF
.	TRBV4-3	.	TRBJ2-7	TGCGCCAGCAGCCAAGAAGGGAGGAGTCGACCCTACGAGCAGTACTTC	CASSQEGRSRPYEQYF
.	TRBV7-2	.	TRBJ2-5	TGTGCCAGCAGCTTAGGGCCTGGAGGAGAGACCCAGTACTTC	CASSLGPGGETQYF
TRBD1	TRBV27	.	TRBJ2-6	TGTGCCAGCAGTCCTGACAGGGGGACTGGGGCCAACGTCCTGACTTTC	CASSPDRGTGANVLTF
.	TRBV28	.	TRBJ2-7	TGTGCCACCTTCCCTTGGGCAGGTGACTCCTACGAGCAGTACTTC	CATFPWAGDSYEQYF
.	TRBV7-9	once	TRBJ2-2	TGTGCCAGCAGGCCCGACCCGGGCCCGGACACCGGGGAGCTGTTTTTT	CASRPDPGPDTGELFF
TRBD2	TRBV27	.	TRBJ2-1	TGTGCCAGCAGTCTAGCGGGAAGCTCCTACAATGAGCAGTTCTTC	CASSLAGSSYNEQFF
.	TRBV29-1	.	TRBJ2-7	TGCAGCGTTGGTAAAGGACCCTACGAGCAGTACTTC	CSVGKGPYEQYF
TRBD1	TRBV29-1	.	TRBJ2-7	TGCAGCGTTGGTTCGGGACAGGGAATCTACGAGCAGTACTTC	CSVGSGQGIYEQYF
.	TRBV5-5	.	TRBJ1-5	TGTGCCAGCAGCCCCGGCCGGGACCATAGCAATCAGCCCCAGCATTTT	CASSPGRDHSNQPQHF
.	TRBV28	.	TRBJ2-7	TGTGCCAGCAGTTCCCCCTCCGGGGCGCTTGGCGAGCAGTACTTC	CASSSPSGALGEQYF
.	TRBV11-2	.	TRBJ2-1	TGTGCCAGCAGCTTGGGGTCGGCCGCGGGGAATGAGCAGTTCTTC	CASSLGSAAGNEQFF